This TCR beta chain was documented in a study of T cells after yellow fever vaccination. UMIs were added to TCR cDNA along with a universal primer site when it was made by 5'RACE template switching. Via MiXCR, TCRdb re-called the 5' RACE reads, giving one row per CDR3 protein. The sample includes about 58,000 distinct CDR3 sequences, roughly 6.9% of them seen just once. This clonotype was recorded at least ten times. As yet, its antigen is unknown. The germline V gene encodes CDR1 SNHLY and CDR2 FYNNEI. Deletions cut 6 bases from V and 0 bases from J, with 18 bases between. The length of the CDR3 is 16 residues. Study results and limitations: Once the booster was given, most primary-vaccination clones reappeared, at around 96% for CD4 and roughly 86% for CD8. In FACS-sorted repertoires, abundant clonotypes from the bulk population could appear as contaminants. A faster peak, day 5 versus 15, was reached by the weaker secondary response.

The clonotype comes from a man aged 18-30 years who received the YFV17D yellow fever vaccine. The material sequenced was CD8+ T cells sorted from PBMCs, taken on the day of the first yellow fever vaccination. The chain uses TRBV2 and TRBJ2-7, with D maybe TRBD1 (6 bases). In DNA, the CDR3 is TGTGCCAGCAGCCCGTCTTACAGGGAACCCTCCTACGAGCAGTACTTC. It specifies CASSPSYREPSYEQYF.